This is a list of T cell receptor beta chains from one sample in a study of OX40 agonist ivuxolimab in advanced cancers. Sequencing was performed with immunoSEQ multiplex PCR; in TCRdb, only in-frame clones are kept and a portion is missing. The sample consists of around 79,000 clones, about 82% of them appearing once. Material: CD4+ or CD8+ T cells sorted from blood, obtained in a trial of the OX40 agonist ivuxolimab. The receptors originated from an adult with an advanced solid tumor such as melanoma, head and neck, liver or kidney cancer. The conserved cysteine and the conserved F or W are not part of the CDR3 here. Fields, in order: CDR3 length, V gene, J gene, CDR3 protein.

13	TRBV6-1	TRBJ2-5	ASTQPGRGKETQY
11	TRBV6-6	TRBJ1-5	ASSPRSNQPQH
12	TRBV5-1	TRBJ1-4	ASSSGFQYEKLF
11	TRBV7-9	TRBJ1-4	ASSRGGGEKLF
11	TRBV19	TRBJ1-4	ASSRDRGEKLF
10	TRBV5-4	TRBJ1-1	ASSLWNTEAF
11	TRBV29-1	TRBJ1-1	SGAGKLNTEAF
13	TRBV7-8	TRBJ1-5	ASSLEGYSNQPQH
14	TRBV5-4	TRBJ1-2	ASSPTGPGANYGYT
12	TRBV7-8	TRBJ2-7	ASSLGGQGYEQY
11	TRBV6-5	TRBJ1-2	ASSSVRGNGYT
14	TRBV18	TRBJ2-2	ASSPRRDINTGELF
9	TRBV30	TRBJ2-7	ARQLGYEQY
14	TRBV6-6	TRBJ1-3	ASSYSTPSSGNTIY
13	TRBV6-6	TRBJ1-6	ASSLDPRDAIPLH
12	TRBV19	TRBJ1-3	ASRRGSGGNTIY
10	TRBV7-9	TRBJ1-2	ASRTDNYGYT
10	TRBV11-2	TRBJ1-6	ASSSGDSPLH
17	TRBV18	TRBJ2-1	ASSPRVSSGGSSYNEQF
12	TRBV14	TRBJ1-2	ASSHGTVPLGYT
15	TRBV4-3	TRBJ2-3	ASSQETWAGGTDTQY
13	TRBV10-3	TRBJ2-3	AISDRTLAPDTQY
11	TRBV19	TRBJ2-1	ASSWPGGNEQF
15	TRBV5-4	TRBJ2-3	ASSLGGKARTTDTQY
14	TRBV9	TRBJ2-3	ASSEYGGEPTDTQY
11	TRBV10-2	TRBJ1-1	ASRFRQATEAF
13	TRBV27	TRBJ2-7	ASSRTAASNYEQY
13	TRBV18	TRBJ1-1	ASSSTGRGGTEAF
12	TRBV6-5	TRBJ2-3	ASRSVDSTDTQY
13	TRBV7-9	TRBJ2-7	ASSLRAGEAYEQY
14	TRBV4-2	TRBJ2-2	ASRQEGAGLAGELF
13	TRBV7-9	TRBJ2-3	ASSLVTGRTDTQY
11	TRBV7-2	TRBJ1-4	ASSPSTAEKLF
11	TRBV6-4	TRBJ2-5	ASARQGGETQY
12	TRBV5-1	TRBJ1-4	ASSNTLGNEKLF
17	TRBV12-5	TRBJ2-7	ASGLVVRGLHPPSYEQY